Below are 15 T cell receptor beta chains sequenced from a single sample in a study of blood T cell repertoires in COVID-19 (dated by TCRdb to about 2020). The library was produced with the immunoSEQ multiplex PCR assay. TCRdb took this table from immuneACCESS and kept in-frame rearrangements with V and J called. Such tables lack part of the clones; where checked against another copy, unresolved V genes explain under half of the gap, and the rest is unexplained. The sample has fewer than 70,000 clones on record, more than 70% of them singletons. Of the sample, roughly a fifth is held by the ten largest clones. The specimen was peripheral blood. These receptors were taken from a young man with COVID-19, enrolled during active disease.

The rearrangement uses TRBV27 and TRBJ2-2; 11 bases align to TRBD2. The CDR3 is 16 amino acids. Germline CDR1 MNHEY, CDR2 SMNVEV (reference sequence). V trimming: 7 bases; J trimming: 7 bases; junction bases outside the gene matches: 11. In nucleotides, the CDR3 is TGTGCCAGCATGAATAGCGGGAGGGGGTTGGGCGGGGAGCTGTTTTTT. It specifies CASMNSGRGLGGELFF.

The genes are TRBV29-1 and TRBJ1-2, with D perhaps matching TRBD1 (6 bases). The V end lost 7 bases, the J end lost 0 bases, and 9 bases lay between the germline ends. Germline CDR1 SQVTM, CDR2 ANQGSEA. This CDR3 has 12 amino acids. The chain's CDR3 is CSAGDTNYGYTF. The CDR3 DNA reads as TGCAGCGCAGGGGACACTAACTATGGCTACACCTTC.

The rearrangement uses TRBV25-1 and TRBJ1-2; a possible D gene is TRBD1 (6 bases). This CDR3 has 13 residues. The germline gives CDR1 MGHDK, CDR2 SYGVNS. V was trimmed by 4 bases and J by 4 bases, leaving 10 bases between them. Here the CDR3 DNA reads TGTGCCAGCAGTGGACAGGAAAGCTATGGCTACACCTTC. Amino acids: CASSGQESYGYTF.

This clone was picked up many times. The CDR3 DNA reads TGTGCCAGCAGTTCCAGGGGATATAACTATGGCTACACCTTC. Amino acid sequence: CASSSRGYNYGYTF. This sequence joins TRBV27 and TRBJ1-2; the D gene is possibly TRBD1 (6 bases). CDR3 length: 14 residues. Trimming removed 4 bases from V and 1 base from J, with 10 bases in between. Per the germline V gene, CDR1 is MNHEY and CDR2 is SMNVEV (reference sequence).

The chain is built from TRBV6-2 or TRBV6-3 and TRBJ2-3; 12 bases map to TRBD2. Germline CDR1 reads MNHEY; CDR2 reads SVGEGT. The length of the CDR3 is 17 residues. Losses at the gene ends were 0 bases for V and 4 bases for J; bases not matched to a gene: 5. The CDR3 coding sequence is TGTGCCAGCAGTTACTCGAGACTAGCGGGGGTGGCAGATACGCAGTATTTT. Amino acid sequence: CASSYSRLAGVADTQYF.

CDR3 bases: TGTGCCAGTACCACACGCCGGGACAGGGTACACGGGGAGCTGTTTTTT. Translation: CASTTRRDRVHGELFF. The chain is built from TRBV19 and TRBJ2-2; 9 bases map to TRBD1. The CDR3 extends over 16 amino acids. V was pared by 7 bases and J by 7 bases, with 13 bases of the junction left unmatched. Germline loops: CDR1 LNHDA, CDR2 SQIVND (reference sequence).

The chain recombines TRBV18 with TRBJ2-2; D is ambiguous. The CDR3 contains 15 residues. Germline-derived CDR1 and CDR2 are KGHSH and LQKENI. The ends were cut back, 2 bases at V and 0 bases at J, with 7 bases in the middle. The CDR3 DNA reads as TGTGCCAGCTCACCATCTGTCCCGAACACCGGGGAGCTGTTTTTT. It yields the protein CASSPSVPNTGELFF.

The chain is built from TRBV9 and TRBJ2-1; D may be TRBD2 (7 bases). Trimming removed 4 bases from V and 7 bases from J, with 18 bases in between. The germline V gene has CDR1 SGDLS and CDR2 YYNGEE. The CDR3 runs 15 residues. The CDR3 DNA is TGTGCCAGCAGCATCCGGGGGGCGACCGGTAATGAGCAGTTCTTC. The encoded protein is CASSIRGATGNEQFF. The variable domain in full, completed from reference TRBV9 and TRBJ2-1, reads DSGVTQTPKHLITATGQRVTLRCSPRSGDLSVYWYQQSLDQGLQFLIQYYNGEERAKGNILERFSAQQFPDLHSELNLSSLELGDSALYFCASSIRGATGNEQFFGPGTRLTVL.

This clone was found a few times. The genes are TRBV7-9 and TRBJ1-1; no clear D. The CDR3 is 11 amino acids. Germline assignment: CDR1 SEHNR and CDR2 FQNEAQ (reference sequence). Trimming pared 0 bases from V and 7 bases from J, leaving 3 bases between. DNA of the CDR3: TGTGCCAGCAGCTTAGCCGGTGAAGCTTTCTTT. This sequence encodes CASSLAGEAFF.

The chain uses TRBV3-1 (or the pseudogene TRBV3-2) and TRBJ2-1; TRBD1 is a possible D gene (6 bases). V was pared by 0 bases and J by 1 base, with 7 bases between. CDR1 LGHDT and CDR2 YNNKEL come from the germline V gene (reference sequence). The CDR3 contains 15 residues. CDR3: CASSQDTGSYNEQFF. Here the CDR3 DNA reads TGTGCCAGCAGCCAAGACACAGGGTCCTACAATGAGCAGTTCTTC.

This CDR3 reads CASKRTGSTDTQYF. Written as DNA, the CDR3 is TGTGCCAGCAAGAGGACAGGAAGCACAGATACGCAGTATTTT. This chain uses TRBV2 with TRBJ2-3; 7 positions match TRBD1. After removal of 7 bases from V and 0 bases from J, the junction contained 4 bases not matched to a gene. CDR1 and CDR2 from the germline V gene are SNHLY and FYNNEI. The CDR3 is 14 amino acids. Variable domain in full (rest from reference TRBV2 and TRBJ2-3): EPEVTQTPSHQVTQMGQEVILRCVPISNHLYFYWYRQILGQKVEFLVSFYNNEISEKSEIFDDQFSVERPDGSNFTLKIRSTKLEDSAMYFCASKRTGSTDTQYFGPGTRLTVL.

The sample holds a few counts of this clone. The chain joins TRBV6-1 to TRBJ1-2; perhaps TRBD1 as D (6 bases). The CDR3 loop spans 15 amino acids. The germline gives CDR1 MNHNS, CDR2 SASEGT. Trimming took off 3 bases at V and 2 bases at J, with 13 bases between the two ends. The CDR3: CASSDRTVLNYGYTF. In nucleotides, the CDR3 is TGTGCCAGCAGTGATCGGACAGTACTAAACTATGGCTACACCTTC.

The rearrangement uses TRBV25-1 and TRBJ2-1; possibly TRBD2 for D (5 bases). The germline gives CDR1 MGHDK, CDR2 SYGVNS. This CDR3 comprises 15 residues. Deletions cut 3 bases from V and 8 bases from J, with 17 bases between. This chain's CDR3 is CASSDDSGDSYEQFF. CDR3 in DNA: TGTGCCAGCAGTGATGACTCCGGGGATTCATATGAGCAGTTCTTC.

J is TRBJ1-4 and V is TRBV7-2; D is unclear. Trimming stripped 3 bases from V and 8 bases from J, with 10 bases between. The CDR3 runs to 13 residues. Germline V gene sequence: CDR1 SGHTA, CDR2 FQGNSA. Here the CDR3 DNA reads TGTGCCAGCAGCTTGTCTATCGAGGAAAAACTGTTTTTT. Protein: CASSLSIEEKLFF.

The genes are TRBV14 and TRBJ2-2; possible D gene TRBD1, 5 bases. The CDR3 sequence is 16 residues long. Trimming removed 0 bases at V and 6 bases at J, with 14 bases between. The germline gives CDR1 SGHDN, CDR2 FVKESK. The CDR3 reads CASSQEGRVYAGELFF. The CDR3 nucleotides are TGTGCCAGCAGCCAAGAAGGCAGGGTCTATGCCGGGGAGCTGTTTTTT.